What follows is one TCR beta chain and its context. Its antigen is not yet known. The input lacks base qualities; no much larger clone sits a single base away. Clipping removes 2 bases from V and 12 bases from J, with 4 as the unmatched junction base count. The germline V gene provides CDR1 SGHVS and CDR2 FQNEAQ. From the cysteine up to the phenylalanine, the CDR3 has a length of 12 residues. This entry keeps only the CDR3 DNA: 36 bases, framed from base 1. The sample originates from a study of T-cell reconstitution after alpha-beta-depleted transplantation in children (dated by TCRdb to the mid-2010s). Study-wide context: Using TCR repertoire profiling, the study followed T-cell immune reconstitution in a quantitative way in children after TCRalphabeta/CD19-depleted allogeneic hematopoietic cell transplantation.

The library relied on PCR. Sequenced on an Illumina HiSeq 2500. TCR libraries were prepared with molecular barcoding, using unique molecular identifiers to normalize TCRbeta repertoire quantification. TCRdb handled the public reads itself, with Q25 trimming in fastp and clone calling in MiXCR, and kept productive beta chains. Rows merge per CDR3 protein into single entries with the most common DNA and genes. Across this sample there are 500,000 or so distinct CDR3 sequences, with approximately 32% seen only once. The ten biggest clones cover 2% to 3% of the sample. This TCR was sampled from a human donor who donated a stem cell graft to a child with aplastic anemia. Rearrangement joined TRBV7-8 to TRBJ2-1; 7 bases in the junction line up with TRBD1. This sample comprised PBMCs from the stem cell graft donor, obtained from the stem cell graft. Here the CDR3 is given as CASSLRDRSQFF. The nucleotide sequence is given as TGTGCCAGCAGCTTAAGGGACAGATCGCAGTTCTTC.